This TCR beta chain is from a study of beta chain features in type 1 diabetes. CD4+ cells of the naive, central memory, regulatory and stem cell-like memory types were sorted via CD45RO/CCR7/CD25/CD127/CD95/CD27. All sorted populations exceeded 95% purity. There are a few counts of this clone. The CDR3 spans 15 residues. Deletions cut 1 base from V and 3 bases from J, with 10 bases between. CDR1 is SGDLS and CDR2 is YYNGEE in the germline V gene. TCRB transcripts that were expressed got sequenced, as all of the isolated RNA had been reverse transcribed. Sequencing was performed with immunoSEQ multiplex PCR; in TCRdb, only in-frame clones are kept and a portion is missing. The sample includes 110,000 to 150,000 clones, less than 9% of them seen just once.

The J gene is TRBJ1-4, the V gene TRBV9, with D possibly being TRBD1 (5 bases). Sequenced: central memory CD4+ T cells from blood. This clonotype was sampled from a woman aged 25 to 39 in good health. CDR3 DNA: TGTGCCAGCAGCGTACAGGGTATGGCTAATGAAAAACTGTTTTTT. Its protein is CASSVQGMANEKLFF.